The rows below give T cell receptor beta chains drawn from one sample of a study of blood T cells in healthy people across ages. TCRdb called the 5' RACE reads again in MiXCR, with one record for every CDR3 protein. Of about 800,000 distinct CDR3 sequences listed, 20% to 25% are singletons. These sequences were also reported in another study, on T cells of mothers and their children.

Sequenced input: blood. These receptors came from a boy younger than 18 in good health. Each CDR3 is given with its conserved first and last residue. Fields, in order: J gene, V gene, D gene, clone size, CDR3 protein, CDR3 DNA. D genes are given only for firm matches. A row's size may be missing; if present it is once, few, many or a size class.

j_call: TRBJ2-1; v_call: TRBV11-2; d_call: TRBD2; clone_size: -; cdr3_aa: CASSLGGGSSEQFF; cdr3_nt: TGTGCCAGCAGCTTGGGGGGGGGGTCGAGTGAGCAGTTCTTC
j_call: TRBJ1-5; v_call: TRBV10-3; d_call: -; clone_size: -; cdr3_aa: CASSEFPTSPSNQPQHF; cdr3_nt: TGTGCCAGCAGTGAGTTTCCCACATCACCGAGCAATCAGCCCCAGCATTTT
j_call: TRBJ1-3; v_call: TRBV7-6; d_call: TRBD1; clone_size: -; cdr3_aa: CASRATGVGNTIYF; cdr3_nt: TGTGCCAGCAGGGCGACAGGGGTAGGAAACACCATATATTTT
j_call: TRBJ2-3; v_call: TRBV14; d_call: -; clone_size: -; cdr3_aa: CASSPGTAYTDTQYF; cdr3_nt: TGTGCCAGCAGCCCCGGGACGGCATACACAGATACGCAGTATTTT
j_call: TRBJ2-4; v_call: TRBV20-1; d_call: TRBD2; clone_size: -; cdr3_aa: CSARNSGRTKNIQYF; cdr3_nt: TGCAGTGCTAGAAATAGCGGGAGGACGAAAAACATTCAGTACTTC
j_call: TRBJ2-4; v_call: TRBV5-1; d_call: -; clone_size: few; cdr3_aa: CASSLEARGGNIQYF; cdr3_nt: TGCGCCAGCAGCTTGGAGGCGCGGGGAGGTAACATTCAGTACTTC
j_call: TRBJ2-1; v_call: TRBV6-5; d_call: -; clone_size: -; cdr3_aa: CASSYTGSYNEQFF; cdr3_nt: TGTGCCAGCAGTTACACGGGATCCTACAATGAGCAGTTCTTC
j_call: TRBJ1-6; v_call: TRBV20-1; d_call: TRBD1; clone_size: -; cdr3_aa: CSARAGGGSPLHF; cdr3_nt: TGCAGTGCTAGAGCAGGGGGAGGCTCACCCCTCCACTTT
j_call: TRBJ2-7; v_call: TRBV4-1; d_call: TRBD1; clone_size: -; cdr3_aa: CAGSQETGESKQYF; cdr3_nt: TGCGCCGGCAGCCAGGAGACAGGGGAGAGCAAGCAGTACTTC
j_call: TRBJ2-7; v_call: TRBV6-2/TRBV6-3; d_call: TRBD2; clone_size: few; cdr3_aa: CASSFGLAGGLTYEQYF; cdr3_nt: TGTGCCAGCAGTTTCGGGCTAGCGGGAGGGCTGACCTACGAGCAGTACTTC
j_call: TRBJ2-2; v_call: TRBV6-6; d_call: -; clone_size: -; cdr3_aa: CASSFRPIVDTGELFF; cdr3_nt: TGTGCCAGCAGTTTCCGCCCGATAGTTGACACCGGGGAGCTGTTTTTT
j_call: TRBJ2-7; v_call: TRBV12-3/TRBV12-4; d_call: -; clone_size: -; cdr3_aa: CASSLTAKVYEQYF; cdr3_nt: TGTGCCAGCAGTTTGACGGCAAAAGTCTACGAGCAGTACTTC
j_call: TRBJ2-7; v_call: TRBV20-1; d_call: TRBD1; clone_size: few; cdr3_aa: CSAPDRGNGEQYF; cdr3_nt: TGCAGTGCTCCGGACAGGGGGAACGGGGAGCAGTACTTC
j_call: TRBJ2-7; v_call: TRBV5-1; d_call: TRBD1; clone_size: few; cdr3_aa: CASSLIGQEAYEQYF; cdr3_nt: TGCGCCAGCAGCCTGATTGGACAGGAAGCCTACGAGCAGTACTTC
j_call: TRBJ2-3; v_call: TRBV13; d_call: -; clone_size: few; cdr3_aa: CVSSPGRDPRTRTQYF; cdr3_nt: TGTGTCAGCAGCCCGGGCCGGGACCCAAGAACGAGGACGCAGTATTTT